This TCR beta chain stems from a study of blood T cells in healthy people across ages. Broader study findings: Because donor CMV status was unknown, expanded clonotype changes were possibly confounded. Considered underestimates were the diversity estimates obtained from one million T cells. Per million T cells, TCR beta diversity dropped about linearly as age rose.

This clonotype turned up a few times. Its specificity is not known. A J-beta primer mix and a sample-barcoded 5' primer were used in a second PCR of about 6 to 12 cycles. The authors tagged each cDNA molecule using a template-switch adaptor with 12 random nucleotides. TCRdb re-analysed the 5' RACE reads in MiXCR, keeping a single row per CDR3 protein. The sample carries hundreds of thousands of distinct CDR3 sequences, roughly 60% recorded once. Germline CDR1 and CDR2: MNHEY and SMNVEV (reference sequence). V trimming: 4 bases; J trimming: 5 bases; junction bases outside the gene matches: 4. The CDR3 consists of 13 residues.

V and J are TRBV27 and TRBJ1-2; 7 nucleotides align to TRBD1. Source material: blood. This receptor was taken from a man aged 25-45 years in good health. The CDR3 region is CASSWDSTYGYTF. In DNA, the CDR3 is TGTGCCAGCAGTTGGGACAGTACGTATGGCTACACCTTC.